The TCR beta chain described here comes from a study of blood T cell repertoires in COVID-19. Study details: Samples came from the United States, Italy and Spain, spanning acute and convalescent COVID-19.

The CDR3 covers 14 residues. Germline assignment: CDR1 MNHEY and CDR2 SVGAGI. Trimming left V 7 bases short and J 1 base short, with 8 bases between. Original data processing: The assay estimated nucleated cells by amplifying reference gene primers. The method was immunoSEQ multiplex PCR; TCRdb's version includes in-frame clones alone and lacks a portion of them. Clone size and the V and J calls come from that table; the DNA yielded D and trimming. Among more than 100,000 clones, about 80% were seen once, and the ten largest hold roughly 17%. The sequence came from a woman aged 45-59 years with acute or convalescent COVID-19. The chain employs TRBV6-5 and TRBJ2-6; D call uncertain. Sequenced input: peripheral blood. The CDR3 coding sequence is TGTGCCAGCACGTCCTTTTCTGGGGCCAACGTCCTGACTTTC. Protein product: CASTSFSGANVLTF.